This TCR beta chain was documented in a study of blood T cell repertoires in COVID-19. Sequencing was performed with immunoSEQ multiplex PCR; in TCRdb, only in-frame clones are kept and a portion is missing. The table lists around 340,000 clones, more than 70% of them singletons. During the 2 weeks before they entered the study, exposed participants had met someone with a PCR-confirmed or clinician-diagnosed COVID-19 case. Input material: PBMCs or T cells enriched from blood (not recorded which). The receptor comes from a woman in her twenties or thirties who had been exposed to COVID-19.

CDR3 nucleotide sequence: TGTGCCAGCTCCGTAGGGGGGGGCAACTATGGCTACACCTTC. Its translation: CASSVGGGNYGYTF. The chain recombines TRBV18 with TRBJ1-2; a possible D gene is TRBD1 (6 bases). This CDR3 has 14 amino acids. Germline V gives CDR1 KGHSH, CDR2 LQKENI. V lost 6 bases, J lost 2 bases, and 13 bases lay in between.